This T cell receptor (beta chain) stems from a study of response to subunit inactivated influenza vaccine (dated 2018 in TCRdb). Concerning the study at large: The study used deep quantitative T cell receptor repertoire profiling to track responses to a trivalent subunit inactivated influenza vaccine. Paper-wide results and their limitations: The authors suggested that each seasonal influenza vaccination may recruit only a limited number of new T cells.

To prepare the library, RT-PCR was applied. Sequencing was carried out with an Illumina HiSeq 2500. The public reads were run again by TCRdb, first through fastp at Q25 and then through MiXCR, and only productive beta chains were kept. Every CDR3 protein is listed once, alongside the most common genes and DNA of its rows. For this sample there are fewer than 350,000 distinct CDR3 sequences; 20% to 25% appear just once. In total, the top ten clones hold roughly a tenth of the sample. The CDR3, cysteine through phenylalanine, is 13 amino acids long. The kept DNA is CDR3 alone, 39 bases in frame from the first base. The junction carries 14 bases between V and J, which are trimmed by 3 bases and 5 bases respectively. CDR1 and CDR2, looked up from the germline V gene (reference sequence), are DFQATT and SNEGSKA. Only a few counts were recorded for this clonotype. Its recognized antigen is unknown. Base qualities are not recorded, but no much larger clone differs from it by a single base.

The origin of this receptor is a man aged 50-75 years who received an inactivated influenza vaccine. Donor details come from another sample of the same person, matched by shared clones. Sequenced material: PBMCs from blood, taken roughly 20 months after vaccination. The sequence links TRBV20-1 to TRBJ2-7, with an unclear D gene assignment. The CDR3 in this case is CSASLILVDEQYF. The DNA sequence reads TGCAGTGCTAGTCTCATTCTTGTGGACGAGCAGTACTTC.